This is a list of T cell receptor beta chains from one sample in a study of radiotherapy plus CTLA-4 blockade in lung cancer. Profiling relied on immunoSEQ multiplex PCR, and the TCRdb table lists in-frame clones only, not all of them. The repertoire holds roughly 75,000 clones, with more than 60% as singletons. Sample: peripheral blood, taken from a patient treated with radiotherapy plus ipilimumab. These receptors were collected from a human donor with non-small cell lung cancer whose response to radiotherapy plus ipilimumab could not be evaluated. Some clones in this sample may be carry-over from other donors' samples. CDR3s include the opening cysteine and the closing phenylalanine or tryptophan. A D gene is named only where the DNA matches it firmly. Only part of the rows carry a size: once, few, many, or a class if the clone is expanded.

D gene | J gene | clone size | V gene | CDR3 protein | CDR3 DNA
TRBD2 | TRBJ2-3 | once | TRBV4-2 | CASRSPSGGDTDTQYF | TGTGCCAGCAGATCTCCTAGCGGGGGGGACACAGATACGCAGTATTTT
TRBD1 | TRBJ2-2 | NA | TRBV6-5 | CASSSRTGSTGELFF | TGTGCCAGCAGTTCGAGGACAGGGAGCACCGGGGAGCTGTTTTTT
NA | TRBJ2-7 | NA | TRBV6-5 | CASSFSTSYEQYF | TGTGCCAGCAGTTTCTCGACTAGCTACGAGCAGTACTTC
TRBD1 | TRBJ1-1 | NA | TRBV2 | CASRSLQGPHSEAFF | TGTGCCAGCAGGTCCCTACAGGGGCCCCATTCTGAAGCTTTCTTT
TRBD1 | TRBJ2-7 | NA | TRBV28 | CASSSFGDRSDYEQYF | TGTGCCAGCAGTTCCTTCGGGGACAGGTCGGACTACGAGCAGTACTTC
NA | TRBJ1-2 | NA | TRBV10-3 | CAISDPRSTNYGYTF | TGTGCCATCAGTGATCCCCGGTCCACTAACTATGGCTACACCTTC
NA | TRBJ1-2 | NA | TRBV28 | CASLKGGEGYGYTF | TGTGCCAGCCTAAAGGGGGGGGAAGGATATGGCTACACCTTC
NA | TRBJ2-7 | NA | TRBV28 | CASSLRPGRGGSEQYF | TGTGCCAGCAGTTTAAGGCCGGGGAGGGGGGGAAGCGAGCAGTACTTC
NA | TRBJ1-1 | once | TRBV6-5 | CASSYSRRNTEAFF | TGTGCCAGCAGTTACTCGAGAAGGAACACTGAAGCTTTCTTT
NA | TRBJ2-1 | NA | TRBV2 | CASSADRSFNNEQFF | TGTGCCAGCAGCGCAGACAGGTCTTTTAACAATGAGCAGTTCTTC
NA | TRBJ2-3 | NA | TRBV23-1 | CASSQSLPGGRTDTQYF | TGCGCCAGCAGTCAATCTCTCCCAGGGGGGAGGACAGATACGCAGTATTTT
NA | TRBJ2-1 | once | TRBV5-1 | CASSLAYQGGNEQFF | TGCGCCAGCAGCTTGGCTTATCAGGGGGGCAATGAGCAGTTCTTC
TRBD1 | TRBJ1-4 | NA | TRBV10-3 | CAINGGTGEKLFF | TGTGCCATCAACGGCGGGACAGGGGAAAAACTGTTTTTT
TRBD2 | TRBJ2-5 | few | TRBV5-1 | CASSSGTSGGAEETQYF | TGCGCCAGCAGCTCCGGGACTAGCGGGGGGGCGGAGGAGACCCAGTACTTC
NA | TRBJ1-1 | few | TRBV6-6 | CVGGSGAEAFF | TGTGTTGGGGGCTCCGGAGCTGAAGCTTTCTTT
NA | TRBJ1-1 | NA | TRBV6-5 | CASSYHGQRGTEAFF | TGTGCCAGCAGTTACCATGGGCAGCGGGGTACTGAAGCTTTCTTT
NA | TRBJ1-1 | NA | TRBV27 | CASGIRGRGAFF | TGTGCCAGCGGGATCCGAGGGAGAGGGGCTTTCTTT
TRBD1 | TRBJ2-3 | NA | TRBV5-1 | CASSLGGGKRTDTQYF | TGCGCCAGCAGCTTGGGAGGGGGCAAGAGAACAGATACGCAGTATTTT
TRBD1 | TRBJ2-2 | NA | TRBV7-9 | CASSWGTGGGGDTGELFF | TGTGCCAGCAGCTGGGGGACAGGGGGCGGAGGAGACACCGGGGAGCTGTTTTTT
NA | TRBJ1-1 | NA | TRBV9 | CASSVGSGGTEAFF | TGTGCCAGCAGCGTAGGTTCCGGGGGGACTGAAGCTTTCTTT
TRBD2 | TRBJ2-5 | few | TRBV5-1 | CASSLGASGGFQETQYF | TGCGCCAGCAGCTTGGGGGCTAGCGGGGGGTTCCAAGAGACCCAGTACTTC
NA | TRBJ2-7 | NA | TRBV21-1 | CASSQFGSSYEQYF | TGTGCCAGCAGCCAATTCGGGAGCTCCTACGAGCAGTACTTC
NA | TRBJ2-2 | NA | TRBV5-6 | CASSLRLMNTGELFF | TGTGCCAGCAGCTTGCGTCTAATGAACACCGGGGAGCTGTTTTTT
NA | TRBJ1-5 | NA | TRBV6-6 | CASGHISDGNQPQHF | TGTGCCAGCGGACATATCTCCGACGGCAATCAGCCCCAGCATTTT
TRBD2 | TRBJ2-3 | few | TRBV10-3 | CAITMTSGGSTDTQYF | TGTGCCATCACCATGACTAGCGGGGGGAGCACAGATACGCAGTATTTT
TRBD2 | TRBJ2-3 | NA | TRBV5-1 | CASSPGTSGGNTDTQYF | TGCGCCAGCAGCCCCGGGACTAGCGGGGGGAACACAGATACGCAGTATTTT
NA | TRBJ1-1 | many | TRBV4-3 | CASSQEAGASTEAFF | TGCGCCAGCAGCCAAGAGGCAGGGGCGAGTACTGAAGCTTTCTTT
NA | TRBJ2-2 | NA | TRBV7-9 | CASIDWSGNTGELFF | TGTGCCAGCATCGACTGGAGCGGTAACACCGGGGAGCTGTTTTTT
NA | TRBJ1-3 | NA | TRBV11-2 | CASSLEGFSGNTIYF | TGTGCCAGCAGCTTAGAGGGCTTCTCTGGAAACACCATATATTTT